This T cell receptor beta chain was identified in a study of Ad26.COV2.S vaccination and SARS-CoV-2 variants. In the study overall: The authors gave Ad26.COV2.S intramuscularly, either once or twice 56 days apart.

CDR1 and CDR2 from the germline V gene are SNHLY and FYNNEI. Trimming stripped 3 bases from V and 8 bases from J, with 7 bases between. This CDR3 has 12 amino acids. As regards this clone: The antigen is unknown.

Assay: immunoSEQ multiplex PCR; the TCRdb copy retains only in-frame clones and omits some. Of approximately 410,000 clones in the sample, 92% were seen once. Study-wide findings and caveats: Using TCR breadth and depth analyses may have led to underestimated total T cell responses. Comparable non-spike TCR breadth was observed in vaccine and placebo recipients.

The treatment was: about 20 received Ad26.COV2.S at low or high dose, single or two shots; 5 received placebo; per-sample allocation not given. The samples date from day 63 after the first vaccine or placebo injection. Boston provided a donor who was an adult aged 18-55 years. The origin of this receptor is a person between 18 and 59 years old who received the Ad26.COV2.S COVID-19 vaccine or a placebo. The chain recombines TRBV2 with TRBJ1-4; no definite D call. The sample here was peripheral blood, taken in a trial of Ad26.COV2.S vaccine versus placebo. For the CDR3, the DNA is TGTGCCAGCAGTGACCCGAGCGAAAAACTGTTTTTT. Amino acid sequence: CASSDPSEKLFF.